One and the same sample provided the 8 T cell receptor beta chains below, sequenced in a study of early T cells in non-severe SARS-CoV-2 infection. In TCRdb, the 5' RACE reads were re-called with MiXCR into one record per CDR3 protein. The profile shows under 75,000 distinct CDR3 sequences, roughly 13% of them singletons. Sequenced material: whole blood. The receptors here all came from an adult who was a healthcare worker with PCR-confirmed SARS-CoV-2 infection or an uninfected control (not recorded which).

This clonotype was recorded a few times. The DNA of the CDR3 is TGTGCCAGCCGGGAGTCGGGGAGTGGTAGAAACATTCAGTACTTC. Translating gives CASRESGSGRNIQYF. The chain couples TRBV6-1 to TRBJ2-4; D is perhaps TRBD2 (6 bases). Trimming took 8 bases from V and 6 from J, leaving 20 bases between them. The germline V gene encodes CDR1 MNHNS and CDR2 SASEGT. The CDR3 spans 15 residues.

The chain recombines TRBV5-1 with TRBJ2-1; a weak D match, TRBD2 (5 bases). CDR1 and CDR2 (germline): SGHRS, YFSETQ. This CDR3 has 13 residues. The V end lost 0 bases, the J end lost 6 bases, and 7 bases lay between the germline ends. DNA for the CDR3: TGCGCCAGCAGCTTGGGCGAGGGCAATGAGCAGTTCTTC. Amino acids: CASSLGEGNEQFF.

In its sample, this clonotype was seen a few times. The CDR3 region has the DNA TGTGCCAGCAGCCCAGAAGACATCACTGGAAACACCATATATTTT. Protein product: CASSPEDITGNTIYF. The chain couples TRBV13 to TRBJ1-3, with D unresolved. The V and J ends lost 5 bases and 2 bases respectively, with 13 bases between them. This CDR3 contains 15 residues. Germline assignment: CDR1 PRHDT and CDR2 FYEKMQ (reference sequence).

This clonotype was counted many times. This chain connects TRBV5-1 to TRBJ2-5; D is tentatively TRBD1 or TRBD2 (5 bases each). The CDR3 is made up of 15 amino acids. Germline lookup yields CDR1 SGHRS and CDR2 YFSETQ. Trimming left V 3 bases short and J 7 bases short, with 19 bases between. The DNA for the CDR3 is TGCGCCAGCAGCTCCGGGAAAGGGGAAGTCGGGACCCAGTACTTC. Its translation is CASSSGKGEVGTQYF. The full variable domain, completed using reference TRBV5-1 and TRBJ2-5, is KAGVTQTPRYLIKTRGQQVTLSCSPISGHRSVSWYQQTPGQGLQFLFEYFSETQRNKGNFPGRFSGRQFSNSRSEMNVSTLELGDSALYLCASSSGKGEVGTQYFGPGTRLLVL.

The chain uses TRBV20-1 and TRBJ2-4; D unresolved. V dropped 2 bases and J dropped 0 bases, with 5 bases sitting between them. From germline, CDR1 is DFQATT and CDR2 SNEGSKA (reference sequence). The CDR3 runs 13 residues. CDR3 sequence (DNA): TGCAGTGCTAGACTGGTAGCCAAAAACATTCAGTACTTC. Its protein is CSARLVAKNIQYF.

This clonotype was observed a handful of times. The gene calls are TRBV20-1 and TRBJ2-7, with 12 bases that match TRBD1. Germline V CDR1 and CDR2: DFQATT, SNEGSKA (reference sequence). The CDR3 totals 14 residues. V lost 6 bases and J lost 1; bases outside the gene matches: 4. CDR3 protein: CSAQGQGASYEQYF. DNA for the CDR3: TGCAGTGCCCAGGGACAGGGGGCGTCCTACGAGCAGTACTTC.

The chain carries TRBV11-2 and TRBJ2-3; D gene uncertain. Germline loops: CDR1 SGHAT, CDR2 FQNNGV. V was pared by 5 bases and J by 5 bases, with 8 bases between. The CDR3 runs to 12 residues. The chain's CDR3 is CASSARRDTQYF. CDR3 in DNA: TGTGCCAGCAGCGCCAGACGAGATACGCAGTATTTT.

This clonotype was observed at least ten times. The V call is TRBV2, the J call TRBJ2-7, with D maybe TRBD2 (6 bases). This CDR3 region has 14 residues. Trimming cost V 10 bases and J 1 base, with 17 bases left between them. CDR1 is SNHLY, CDR2 FYNNEI, per germline. CDR3 amino acids: CAILRREASYEQYF. For the CDR3, the DNA is TGTGCCATCCTTCGGAGGGAGGCGTCCTACGAGCAGTACTTC. Using reference TRBV2 and TRBJ2-7 for the parts outside the CDR3, the full variable domain is EPEVTQTPSHQVTQMGQEVILRCVPISNHLYFYWYRQILGQKVEFLVSFYNNEISEKSEIFDDQFSVERPDGSNFTLKIRSTKLEDSAMYFCAILRREASYEQYFGPGTRLTVT.